These 27 T cell receptor beta chains share one sample of origin, sequenced in a study of shared clonotypes between healthy human individuals. Clones were sequenced by immunoSEQ multiplex PCR, and TCRdb holds only the in-frame ones, with some missing. This sample yields approximately 2,000,000 clones, of which just under 95% are seen a single time; about 1.7% belongs to the top ten. CD45RO negativity and positive selection for CCR7 defined naive CD8 cells, a population that excluded terminally differentiated effector memory CD45RA+ cells. Sequencing was performed on naive CD8+ T cells from PBMCs. Receptors originate from a man aged 18 to 35 in good health. Some clones in this sample may be carry-over from other donors' samples.

The V call is TRBV19, the J call TRBJ1-1; D is perhaps TRBD1 (5 bases). V lost 6 bases and J 3 bases, leaving 14 bases between the germline ends. CDR3 size: 14 residues. Germline CDR1 is LNHDA and CDR2 is SQIVND (reference sequence). CDR3 DNA sequence: TGTGCCAGTAGCCCGGGGGGGGTATACACTGAAGCTTTCTTT. Translating it yields CASSPGGVYTEAFF.

For this clone: The junction departs from germline at one end; a sequencing error may be responsible. The chain recombines TRBV13 with TRBJ2-7; D possibly corresponds to TRBD2 (5 bases). Germline V CDR1 and CDR2: PRHDT, FYEKMQ (reference sequence). CDR3 size: 15 residues. DNA for the CDR3: TGTGCCAGCAGCCTAGGTCACGGGGAAGGCTACGAGCAGTACTTC. It specifies CASSLGHGEGYEQYF. Supplemented by reference TRBV13 and TRBJ2-7, the full variable domain reads AAGVIQSPRHLIKEKRETATLKCYPIPRHDTVYWYQQGPGQDPQFLISFYEKMQSDKGSIPDRFSAQQFSDYHSELNMSSLELGDSALYFCASSLGHGEGYEQYFGPGTRLTVT.

The chain has TRBV28 and TRBJ2-7; D tentatively fits TRBD1 or TRBD2 (5 bases each). The CDR3 loop spans 15 amino acids. The germline V gene has CDR1 MDHEN and CDR2 SYDVKM. Between the trimmed V and J ends, which lost 5 bases and 6 bases, there was a span of 20 bases. This chain's CDR3 is CASSHRDPSSAEQYF. The CDR3 DNA reads TGTGCCAGCAGTCACCGGGACCCGTCGTCGGCCGAGCAGTACTTC.

The CDR3: CASSPGAGVGTGELFF. The CDR3 bases are TGTGCCAGTTCTCCGGGAGCGGGAGTCGGCACCGGGGAGCTGTTTTTT. This chain links TRBV19 with TRBJ2-2, with 8 nucleotides matching TRBD2. This CDR3 has 16 amino acids. The V gene's germline CDR1 is LNHDA and CDR2 SQIVND (reference sequence). Unmatched junction bases numbered 12, after V lost 8 bases and J lost 4 bases.

The genes are TRBV9 and TRBJ2-1; D is unclear. The CDR3 contains 13 residues. The V end lost 3 bases, the J end lost 10 bases, and 14 bases lay between the germline ends. CDR1 and CDR2 (germline): SGDLS, YYNGEE. DNA of the CDR3: TGTGCCAGCAGCGGTACTACCCCCCGGGAGCAGTTCTTC. Translation: CASSGTTPREQFF.

The rearrangement joins TRBV27 to TRBJ2-2; 7 bases map to TRBD2. The germline V gene encodes CDR1 MNHEY and CDR2 SMNVEV (reference sequence). V gave up 4 bases and J gave up 6 bases; unmatched junction bases: 2. The CDR3 spans 13 residues. Written as DNA, the CDR3 is TGTGCCAGCAGTTGGGGAGGGGCCGGGGAGCTGTTTTTT. Residues: CASSWGGAGELFF.

The genes are TRBV4-1 and TRBJ2-1; D not resolved. Trimming stripped 1 base from V and 10 bases from J, with 11 bases between. This CDR3 spans 13 amino acids. Germline lookup yields CDR1 MGHRA and CDR2 YSYEKL. The CDR3 reads CASSQGARREQFF. As DNA, the CDR3 is TGCGCCAGCAGCCAAGGGGCGAGAAGGGAGCAGTTCTTC.

The chain uses TRBV27 and TRBJ1-2; weak D call: TRBD1 (5 bases). In germline, CDR1 is MNHEY, CDR2 SMNVEV (reference sequence). The length of the CDR3 is 15 residues. Trimming left V 0 bases short and J 8 bases short, with 16 bases between. Here the CDR3 reads CASSLSSGGFGGYTF. In DNA form, the CDR3 reads TGTGCCAGCAGTTTATCGTCGGGGGGGTTCGGAGGCTACACCTTC.

The gene calls are TRBV7-9 and TRBJ2-1, with unresolved D. Germline V gene data show CDR1 as SEHNR and CDR2 as FQNEAQ (reference sequence). The CDR3 contains 15 residues. V was pared by 5 bases and J by 10 bases, with 21 bases between. The CDR3 region is CASSDGRLSPREQFF. In nucleotides, the CDR3 is TGTGCCAGCAGCGACGGACGCCTGTCCCCCCGGGAGCAGTTCTTC.

The chain links TRBV5-1 to TRBJ2-7, with 9 bases identical to TRBD2. The CDR3 is 15 amino acids. The germline V gene encodes CDR1 SGHRS and CDR2 YFSETQ. The ends lost 0 bases at V and 3 bases at J; junction bases unmatched: 4. The chain's CDR3 is CASSLGGRAVYEQYF. DNA of the CDR3: TGCGCCAGCAGCTTGGGCGGGAGGGCCGTCTACGAGCAGTACTTC. The whole variable domain, filled in from reference TRBV5-1 and TRBJ2-7, reads KAGVTQTPRYLIKTRGQQVTLSCSPISGHRSVSWYQQTPGQGLQFLFEYFSETQRNKGNFPGRFSGRQFSNSRSEMNVSTLELGDSALYLCASSLGGRAVYEQYFGPGTRLTVT.

The rearrangement links TRBV11-2 to TRBJ2-1, with 10 bases lining up with TRBD2. Trimming removed 1 base from V and 4 bases from J; junction bases left unmatched: 4. CDR1 is SGHAT and CDR2 is FQNNGV in the germline V gene. CDR3 length: 16 amino acids. This chain's CDR3 is CASSLGGTSAYNEQFF. The CDR3 nucleotides read TGTGCCAGCAGCTTAGGGGGGACTAGCGCGTACAATGAGCAGTTCTTC.

This chain links TRBV11-2 with TRBJ2-1; D call uncertain. From germline, CDR1 is SGHAT and CDR2 FQNNGV. There are 14 residues in the CDR3. Deletions cut 0 bases from V and 10 bases from J, with 13 bases between. The CDR3 region has the DNA TGTGCCAGCAGCTTAGATGGCGGTGTCGACGAGCAGTTCTTC. Protein sequence: CASSLDGGVDEQFF.

This sequence joins TRBV6-5 and TRBJ2-2; D perhaps matches TRBD1 (5 bases). The CDR3 runs to 16 residues. V lost 4 bases and J 2 bases, leaving 14 bases between the germline ends. Looked up from germline, CDR1 is MNHEY and CDR2 is SVGAGI. CDR3 sequence: CASSSVGRVNTGELFF. CDR3 sequence (DNA): TGTGCCAGCAGTTCGGTTGGCAGGGTAAACACCGGGGAGCTGTTTTTT.

This clone was detected only once. CDR3 protein: CASSVLPGHFYEQYF. The CDR3, as DNA: TGTGCCAGCAGTGTATTACCGGGACATTTTTACGAGCAGTACTTC. The chain employs TRBV6-1 and TRBJ2-7, with D tentatively TRBD1 (6 bases). Trimming removed 4 bases at V and 4 bases at J, with 17 bases between. Germline assignment: CDR1 MNHNS and CDR2 SASEGT. The CDR3 covers 15 residues.

The chain carries TRBV6-5 and TRBJ1-1, with no clear D. V was cut by 8 bases and J by 11 bases, with 12 bases left in between. The germline V gene encodes CDR1 MNHEY and CDR2 SVGAGI. The CDR3 totals 10 residues. This CDR3 is CASGAPRAFF. In DNA form, the CDR3 reads TGTGCCAGCGGTGCTCCAAGGGCTTTCTTT.

This clone was detected a few times. V gene TRBV27 combines with J gene TRBJ1-2; a weak D match, TRBD1 (5 bases). Germline V gene data show CDR1 as MNHEY and CDR2 as SMNVEV (reference sequence). There are 16 residues in the CDR3. Between the trimmed V and J ends, which lost 6 bases and 6 bases, there was a span of 23 bases. The CDR3 bases are TGTGCCAGCAGCACCCTGGGACTTTCCTTTGGCGATGGCTACACCTTC. As protein: CASSTLGLSFGDGYTF.

V gene TRBV9 combines with J gene TRBJ1-5; no definite D call. With 0 bases removed from V and 9 bases from J, the gap between germline ends came to 10 bases. Germline V gene data show CDR1 as SGDLS and CDR2 as YYNGEE. The CDR3 contains 13 residues. The CDR3 here is CASSVGGVPPQHF. In DNA form, the CDR3 reads TGTGCCAGCAGCGTAGGTGGGGTTCCGCCCCAGCATTTT.

The J gene is TRBJ2-5, the V gene TRBV5-5; a weak D match, TRBD1 (5 bases). The germline V and J ends were trimmed by 0 bases and 0 bases, with 12 bases remaining between them. The CDR3 extends over 16 amino acids. Germline CDR1 reads SGHKS; CDR2 reads YYEKEE (reference sequence). CDR3 in DNA: TGTGCCAGCAGCTTGGTCGTAGGGGTCCACCAAGAGACCCAGTACTTC. Translated, it gives CASSLVVGVHQETQYF. Together with reference TRBV5-5 and TRBJ2-5, the CDR3 gives the full variable domain: DAGVTQSPTHLIKTRGQQVTLRCSPISGHKSVSWYQQVLGQGPQFIFQYYEKEERGRGNFPDRFSARQFPNYSSELNVNALLLGDSALYLCASSLVVGVHQETQYFGPGTRLLVL.

The V gene is TRBV27, the J gene TRBJ2-3, with TRBD2 matching 11 bases. The V gene end was trimmed by 8 bases and the J gene end by 1 base; junction bases not matched to a gene: 5. CDR1 and CDR2 from the germline V gene are MNHEY and SMNVEV (reference sequence). The length of the CDR3 is 15 residues. The CDR3 DNA sequence: TGTGCCAGCGGAGAACTAGCGGGAGGCACAGATACGCAGTATTTT. This encodes CASGELAGGTDTQYF.

V gene TRBV11-2 combines with J gene TRBJ2-2; D possibly corresponds to TRBD1 (6 bases). Per germline, CDR1 SGHAT and CDR2 FQNNGV. Trimming took off 3 bases at V and 9 bases at J, with 8 bases between the two ends. The CDR3 consists of 12 residues. The CDR3 is CASSLGARELFF. CDR3 DNA sequence: TGTGCCAGCAGCTTGGGGGCGAGGGAGCTGTTTTTT.

This chain links TRBV19 with TRBJ1-5; a weak D match, TRBD1 (5 bases). Germline CDR1 is LNHDA and CDR2 is SQIVND (reference sequence). V was trimmed by 9 bases and J by 0 bases, leaving 15 bases between them. The CDR3 is made up of 15 amino acids. CDR3 sequence (DNA): TGTGCCAGCACCTCTCACAGGAATAGCAATCAGCCCCAGCATTTT. Its protein product is CASTSHRNSNQPQHF.

J is TRBJ1-1 and V is TRBV10-1; the D is unclear. The germline V gene has CDR1 WNHNN and CDR2 SYGVQD (reference sequence). The CDR3 length is 12 residues. The V gene lost 6 bases and the J gene lost 8 bases, with 13 bases spanning the gap. This CDR3 reads CASSEGPSEAFF. In nucleotides, the CDR3 is TGCGCCAGCAGCGAGGGTCCCTCGGAAGCTTTCTTT.

In its sample, this clone was seen once. J is TRBJ1-3 and V is TRBV18; D call uncertain. The CDR3 runs 14 residues. Per germline, CDR1 KGHSH and CDR2 LQKENI. The V gene lost 8 bases and the J gene lost 4 bases, with 15 bases spanning the gap. The CDR3 DNA reads TGTGCCAGCCTCACCCCGGAAAGGGGAAACACCATATATTTT. Its translation: CASLTPERGNTIYF.

V usage is TRBV28 and J usage is TRBJ1-3, with D possibly being TRBD1 (6 bases). V shed 8 bases and J shed 3 bases, with 14 bases lying between them. Germline lookup yields CDR1 MDHEN and CDR2 SYDVKM. This CDR3 is built from 14 residues. CDR3 nucleotide sequence: TGTGCCAGCCGGGACACCCTTTATGGAAACACCATATATTTT. This encodes CASRDTLYGNTIYF.

This clone was recorded only once. This rearrangement joins TRBV7-8 to TRBJ1-3; D perhaps matches TRBD1 (5 bases). In germline, CDR1 is SGHVS, CDR2 FQNEAQ. This CDR3 is 13 amino acids long. Trimming stripped 4 bases from V and 4 bases from J, with 8 bases between. The CDR3 is CASSWGWGNTIYF. Written as DNA, the CDR3 is TGTGCCAGCAGCTGGGGGTGGGGAAACACCATATATTTT.

The J gene is TRBJ1-5, the V gene TRBV28; D not resolved. V lost 4 bases and J 0 bases, leaving 7 bases between the germline ends. From germline, CDR1 is MDHEN and CDR2 SYDVKM. This CDR3 is built from 14 residues. The CDR3: CASSSTLSNQPQHF. CDR3 nucleotide sequence: TGTGCCAGCAGTTCCACACTTAGCAATCAGCCCCAGCATTTT.

The rearrangement joins TRBV10-3 to TRBJ2-7; no clear D. This CDR3 comprises 14 residues. V lost 0 bases, J lost 2 bases, and 8 bases lay in between. Germline assignment: CDR1 ENHRY and CDR2 SYGVKD. The CDR3 sequence is CAISESYGTYEQYF. Here the CDR3 DNA reads TGTGCCATCAGTGAGTCTTACGGAACCTACGAGCAGTACTTC.